This TCR beta chain is drawn from a study of Ad26.COV2.S vaccination and SARS-CoV-2 variants. Whole-study context: Sample donor was a member of the COV1001 Ad26.COV2.S trial arm. Findings of the study overall: It was vaccine recipients, not placebo recipients, who had the higher spike-specific TCR breadth. Non-spike TCR breadth did not differ much between vaccine and placebo recipients.

TCRdb's copy holds only in-frame clones and misses some; the assay was immunoSEQ multiplex PCR. Here the sample spans 350,000 to 550,000 clones, roughly 89% being singletons. Treatment denoted: 19 received Ad26.COV2.S at low or high dose, single or two shots; 5 received placebo; per-sample allocation not given. At day 63 after the first vaccine or placebo injection, samples were drawn. This person who donated was an adult of 18-55 years in Boston. This clone has a handful of counts. Its antigen is not known. Specimen: peripheral blood, collected in a trial of Ad26.COV2.S vaccine versus placebo. This TCR was recovered from a person aged 18 to 65 who received the Ad26.COV2.S COVID-19 vaccine or a placebo.

CDR3 sequence (DNA): TGTGCCAGCACCCCTCGGGGGGAGGGATCACCCCTCCACTTT. The encoded protein is CASTPRGEGSPLHF. The rearrangement uses TRBV25-1 and TRBJ1-6; D is possibly TRBD1 (5 bases). The CDR3 is made up of 14 amino acids. Per germline, CDR1 MGHDK and CDR2 SYGVNS. Trimming stripped 7 bases from V and 10 bases from J, with 17 bases between.